Listed below are T cell receptor beta chains from one sample, sequenced in a study of T cell responses to AZD1222 COVID-19 vaccine. Sequenced by immunoSEQ multiplex PCR; TCRdb stores in-frame clones only, minus some. The sample gives fewer than 100,000 clones, more than 80% of which show up once; 10% to 15% is in the top ten. The material was peripheral blood, obtained on day 0 of AZD1222 vaccination. Receptors were obtained from an adult in good health. Both conserved end residues are part of each CDR3. Each record gives: CDR3 DNA, CDR3 protein, clone size, J gene, D gene, V gene. D genes are given only for firm matches. Only part of the rows carry a size: once, few, many, or a class if the clone is expanded.

CDR3 DNA: TGCGCCAGCAGCCAAGACCGTAGTAGCCTGTACTTC; CDR3 protein: CASSQDRSSLYF; clone size: NA; J gene: TRBJ2-7; D gene: NA; V gene: TRBV4-3
CDR3 DNA: TGCAGTGCTAGTCCCCAGCGGGGGGCCTACGAGCAGTACTTC; CDR3 protein: CSASPQRGAYEQYF; clone size: NA; J gene: TRBJ2-7; D gene: TRBD2; V gene: TRBV20-1
CDR3 DNA: TGTGCCAGCAGCTTAAGTAGTATGTCGGGACTAGCATCCGATACGCAGTATTTT; CDR3 protein: CASSLSSMSGLASDTQYF; clone size: NA; J gene: TRBJ2-3; D gene: TRBD2; V gene: TRBV5-5
CDR3 DNA: TGCGCCAGCAGCCAGGACAGGGTGACTGAAAAACTGTTTTTT; CDR3 protein: CASSQDRVTEKLFF; clone size: NA; J gene: TRBJ1-4; D gene: TRBD1; V gene: TRBV5-1
CDR3 DNA: TGTGCCAGCAGCTTAGAAGGAGCGGGGAACTACGAGCAGTACTTC; CDR3 protein: CASSLEGAGNYEQYF; clone size: once; J gene: TRBJ2-7; D gene: TRBD2; V gene: TRBV7-6
CDR3 DNA: TGTGCCAGCAGCGTACTACGTAACAATGAGCAGTTCTTC; CDR3 protein: CASSVLRNNEQFF; clone size: NA; J gene: TRBJ2-1; D gene: NA; V gene: TRBV9
CDR3 DNA: TGTGCCAGCAGTCAAGATAGAACAATGAACACTGAAGCTTTCTTT; CDR3 protein: CASSQDRTMNTEAFF; clone size: NA; J gene: TRBJ1-1; D gene: NA; V gene: TRBV2
CDR3 DNA: TGCGCCAGCAGCCAAGGTCATGGGAATAGCAATCAGCCCCAGCATTTT; CDR3 protein: CASSQGHGNSNQPQHF; clone size: NA; J gene: TRBJ1-5; D gene: NA; V gene: TRBV4-1
CDR3 DNA: TGCGCCAGCAGCTTGGACGGATATAGCAATCAGCCCCAGCATTTT; CDR3 protein: CASSLDGYSNQPQHF; clone size: NA; J gene: TRBJ1-5; D gene: NA; V gene: TRBV5-1
CDR3 DNA: TGTGCCAGCAGCCCTCAACCTGGACTCAGCACAGATACGCAGTATTTT; CDR3 protein: CASSPQPGLSTDTQYF; clone size: NA; J gene: TRBJ2-3; D gene: NA; V gene: TRBV7-2
CDR3 DNA: TGTGCCACCAGCAGGCCCAGTCAGAACACTGAAGCTTTCTTT; CDR3 protein: CATSRPSQNTEAFF; clone size: NA; J gene: TRBJ1-1; D gene: NA; V gene: TRBV15
CDR3 DNA: TGTGCCAGCAGTCAGGGGGCCTACGAGCAGTACTTC; CDR3 protein: CASSQGAYEQYF; clone size: NA; J gene: TRBJ2-7; D gene: TRBD1; V gene: TRBV6-5
CDR3 DNA: TGCGCCAGCAGCTTGGGAGGAAGCTCCTACGAGCAGTACTTC; CDR3 protein: CASSLGGSSYEQYF; clone size: NA; J gene: TRBJ2-7; D gene: NA; V gene: TRBV5-1
CDR3 DNA: TGCGCCAGCAGCTTGGGGGACGGGTTAGGGCCCCAGCATTTT; CDR3 protein: CASSLGDGLGPQHF; clone size: NA; J gene: TRBJ1-5; D gene: NA; V gene: TRBV5-1
CDR3 DNA: TGTGCCAGCAGGATTCCGGGACAGGACTTTTCTAACTATGGCTACACCTTC; CDR3 protein: CASRIPGQDFSNYGYTF; clone size: once; J gene: TRBJ1-2; D gene: TRBD1; V gene: TRBV14
CDR3 DNA: TGTGCCAGCAGTCAGCAAGGGGGTTCACCCCTCCACTTT; CDR3 protein: CASSQQGGSPLHF; clone size: NA; J gene: TRBJ1-6; D gene: NA; V gene: TRBV27